This T cell receptor (beta chain) originates from a study of T cells in Graves' hyperthyroidism and ophthalmopathy (dated by TCRdb to 2018 to 2020). Some background on the complete study: Peripheral blood was collected at initial diagnosis, before any treatment. Once sampling was done, hyperthyroidism patients were given methimazole at a starting dose of 30 mg daily, whereas ophthalmopathy patients were given high-dose intravenous methylprednisolone. Prospective prediction of ophthalmopathy was tested in an independent validation cohort consisting of some 18 hyperthyroidism patients and more than 15 patients who later progressed to ophthalmopathy. In more than 5 Graves' hyperthyroidism patients, the study also compared T-cell repertoires from thyroid tissue with T-cell repertoires from blood. For training and testing, the 100 or so patients in the discovery cohort were randomly divided in a 7:3 ratio. TCR Vbeta CDR3 sequencing of approximately 140 peripheral blood samples (43 ophthalmopathy, roughly 72 hyperthyroidism and approximately 17 progressor patients) is reported in the paper. To identify distinguishing TCR V-J signatures, a discovery cohort of around 100 patients was used, comprising some 45 with Graves' ophthalmopathy and around 60 with stable Graves' hyperthyroidism. Beyond this particular receptor, the publication reports: Most expanded thyroid clonotypes (frequency above 0.001) were also detected in blood, a finding suggesting that blood repertoires may reflect thyroid immune responses. In cross-validation, a model built on a 13 V-J signature told ophthalmopathy apart from stable hyperthyroidism with approximately 91% sensitivity and 81% to 82% specificity, and in testing the same model reached 80%/75%. In validation, the model predicted progression to ophthalmopathy with roughly 66% sensitivity and 72.22% specificity, a median of around six months before onset. No statistical method was used to set the sample size in advance, and investigators knew the group allocation.

This clonotype has at least ten counts. The clone's antigen remains unknown. It has no much larger one-base neighbor in the sample; base qualities were not kept. Stable Graves' hyperthyroidism was defined as no progression to ophthalmopathy during 18 months of follow-up. Hyperthyroidism patients were aged 18 to 65 years and newly diagnosed, with disease duration of less than 2 months. Any patient with an uncontrolled infection, another autoimmune disease, pregnancy or lactation was excluded. Diagnoses were based on clinical symptoms, serum thyroxine and TRAb, thyroid ultrasound and orbital computed tomography. Ficoll-Paque density gradient centrifugation was used to isolate PBMCs from around 10 ml of fresh peripheral blood. Total RNA was extracted using Trizol reagent, and RNA quality was assessed on an Agilent 2100 Bioanalyzer. TCR beta CDR3 regions were amplified from RNA transcripts. For the first round of RT-PCR on the TCR CDR3, the HTBI primer set was used together with the Qiagen OneStep RT-PCR kit. A second multiplex PCR round built the libraries, followed by size selection and purification. Paired-end sequencing of the libraries was performed with 100 bp reads on an Illumina HiSeq2000. In the authors' own workflow: SOAPnuke was used to process the raw data, with reads discarded if the reads contained adapters or uncalled bases, had a mean Phred below 15, or lacked an exact constant-primer or identifier match. High-quality paired reads were merged using COPE v1.2.5, and each unique nucleotide sequence was defined as a clonotype. MiTCR v1.1 was used to align the clonotypes against IMGT TRBV, TRBD and TRBJ reference segments. Only V-J combinations with frequency above 0.0001, covering about 99% of repertoires, were analysed. The TCS score was defined as the ratio of F50 (clonal expansion) to E x V (chaos), calculated using BLOSUM62-based TCRdist between CDR3 peptides within each V-J. Welch's t-statistics and random forest reduced fewer than 550 V-J features to about 12, which were used in a naive Bayes classifier (R e1071). The Morisita-Horn index was used to measure how similar the thyroid and blood repertoires were. The public reads were run again by TCRdb, first through fastp at Q25 and then through MiXCR, and only productive beta chains were kept. CDR3 protein sequences are deduplicated, and each keeps its most common genes and DNA. These V and J calls derive from TCRdb rather than the authors' analysis. For this sample there are hundreds of thousands of distinct CDR3 sequences; 38% appear just once. Jointly, the top ten make up 7% to 10% of the sample.

The CDR1 and CDR2 encoded by the germline V gene (reference sequence) are SEHNR and FQNEAQ. V gives up 2 bases and J gives up 1 base, and the segment between their germline ends measures 11 bases. There are 15 amino acids in the CDR3, from cysteine to phenylalanine inclusive. Solely the CDR3 DNA is kept, with 45 bases framed from the first base. This receptor was identified in a man aged 18 to 35 with Graves' hyperthyroidism. The sample comprised blood. In this chain, TRBV7-9 is recombined with TRBJ1-1; the D gene identity is not certain. The CDR3 protein sequence reads: CASSLLDAENTEAFF. The nucleotides read TGTGCCAGCAGCTTACTCGACGCGGAGAACACTGAAGCTTTCTTT.